These 25 T cell receptor beta chains were all obtained from the same sample, sequenced in a study of neurological immune-mediated disorders. A single record per CDR3 protein comes from TCRdb applying MiXCR to the 5' RACE reads. The sample includes approximately 48,000 distinct CDR3 sequences, 9.5% to 15% seen only once; the top ten take 9%. This sample's time point: longitudinal time-point 3. The specimen sequenced was PBMCs. These receptors came from a male donor with HTLV-1-associated myelopathy (HAM/TSP).

This clonotype has a count of ten or more. The V call is TRBV7-8, the J call TRBJ2-7; 7 positions match TRBD1. CDR3 length: 14 amino acids. The germline V gene encodes CDR1 SGHVS and CDR2 FQNEAQ. V lost 3 bases and J lost 4; bases outside the gene matches: 6. The DNA of the CDR3 is TGTGCCAGCAGCTTCGCTCCGGGACAGTACGAGCAGTACTTC. The encoded protein is CASSFAPGQYEQYF.

The chain carries TRBV12-3 or TRBV12-4 and TRBJ2-3; 12 bases line up with TRBD1. V lost 3 bases and J lost 4; bases outside the gene matches: 2. There are 15 residues in the CDR3. CDR3 coding DNA: TGTGCCAGCAGTTTCGGGACAGGGGGCGCAGATACGCAGTATTTT. Protein sequence: CASSFGTGGADTQYF.

This clonotype has a count of ten or more. V is TRBV5-4 and J is TRBJ2-4, with D uncertain. V was clipped by 0 bases and J by 6 bases, with 10 bases between them. Germline V gene data show CDR1 as SGHNT and CDR2 as YYREEE (reference sequence). This CDR3 has 14 amino acids. CDR3 bases: TGTGCCAGCAGCTTGGGAGTTGACGGAAACATTCAGTACTTC. This sequence encodes CASSLGVDGNIQYF.

This clonotype was seen ten or more times. The chain links TRBV5-1 to TRBJ2-7; TRBD1 is a possible D gene (5 bases). The V gene's germline CDR1 is SGHRS and CDR2 YFSETQ. The length of the CDR3 is 13 residues. With 5 bases removed from V and 9 bases from J, the gap between germline ends came to 18 bases. Here the CDR3 DNA reads TGCGCCAGCAGGCCAAACAGGAGTAAAGGGCAGTACTTC. The encoded protein is CASRPNRSKGQYF.

This clonotype appeared a few times. V usage is TRBV7-2 and J usage is TRBJ1-1; D possibly corresponds to TRBD1 (6 bases). Germline CDR1 is SGHTA and CDR2 is FQGNSA. V dropped 4 bases and J dropped 8 bases, with 14 bases sitting between them. This CDR3 has 13 amino acids. The CDR3 here is CASSSNAGTEAFF. The CDR3 region has the DNA TGTGCCAGCAGCTCGAACGCCGGGACAGAAGCTTTCTTT.

This clonotype showed up many times. The chain couples TRBV7-9 to TRBJ1-2, with D possibly TRBD1 on 5 matching bases. The germline gives CDR1 SEHNR, CDR2 FQNEAQ (reference sequence). V was pared by 5 bases and J by 4 bases, with 17 bases between. The CDR3 totals 15 residues. In DNA, the CDR3 is TGTGCCAGCAGCCCTAGCACGGGGCCCAGCTATGGCTACACCTTC. It specifies CASSPSTGPSYGYTF.

This clonotype was seen repeatedly, ten times or more. The J gene is TRBJ1-2, the V gene TRBV12-3 or TRBV12-4, with 10 positions matching TRBD1. The J segment lost 2 bases and the V segment lost 5 bases, leaving 5 bases of the junction unmatched. This CDR3 is 15 amino acids long. The CDR3 DNA follows: TGTGCCAGCAGTCCCGGGACAGGGGCAAACTATGGCTACACCTTC. As protein: CASSPGTGANYGYTF.

This clonotype has ten or more counts. DNA for the CDR3: TGTGCCAGCAGCCCCTACAGTCCGGGACAAGGAGGGGGGGAGCAGTTCTTC. This translates into CASSPYSPGQGGGEQFF. The gene calls are TRBV3-1 and TRBJ2-1; TRBD1 or TRBD2 may be the D gene (6 bases each). Germline-derived CDR1 and CDR2 are LGHDT and YNNKEL (reference sequence). Trimming cost V 4 bases and J 10 bases, with 26 bases left between them. The CDR3 length is 17 residues.

The gene calls are TRBV7-2 and TRBJ2-1; 9 nucleotides agree with TRBD2. The CDR3 loop spans 16 amino acids. J gave up 3 bases and V 3 bases, and 6 bases lay outside the gene matches. CDR1 and CDR2 (germline): SGHTA, FQGNSA. CDR3: CASSLWGSGGYNEQFF. CDR3 sequence (DNA): TGTGCCAGCAGCTTGTGGGGTAGCGGGGGCTACAATGAGCAGTTCTTC. Supplemented by reference TRBV7-2 and TRBJ2-1, the full variable domain reads GAGVSQSPSNKVTEKGKDVELRCDPISGHTALYWYRQSLGQGLEFLIYFQGNSAPDKSGLPSDRFSAERTGGSVSTLTIQRTQQEDSAVYLCASSLWGSGGYNEQFFGPGTRLTVL.

The table lists this clonotype with a count of one. A clone one base away is much larger, so this may be a read error. The chain joins TRBV6-6 to TRBJ2-3, with a possible D match to TRBD1 (5 bases). V lost 5 bases to trimming and J lost 2 bases, with 11 bases between them. Per the germline V gene, CDR1 is MNHNY and CDR2 is SVGAGI (reference sequence). The CDR3 covers 14 residues. The chain's CDR3 is CASSHGQITDTQYF. The CDR3 nucleotides read TGTGCCAGCAGTCACGGACAAATCACAGATACGCAGTATTTT.

Ten or more counts support this clonotype. This chain connects TRBV18 to TRBJ2-3, with D possibly TRBD1 on 6 matching bases. Germline V gene lookup returns CDR1 KGHSH and CDR2 LQKENI. Trimming removed 5 bases at V and 7 bases at J, with 10 bases between. The CDR3 covers 12 residues. CDR3 sequence: CASSLRDNTQYF. CDR3 nucleotide sequence: TGTGCCAGCTCATTAAGGGACAATACGCAGTATTTT.

This clonotype showed up just a few times. The chain combines TRBV24-1 with TRBJ2-4; 9 bases agree with TRBD1. J was trimmed by 1 base and V by 6 bases; bases with no gene match: 15. The CDR3 is made up of 19 amino acids. Per the germline V gene, CDR1 is KGHDR and CDR2 is SFDVKD. The DNA of the CDR3 is TGTGCCACCAGTAGTGTTCGGGACAGGGTGTTCTTTGCCAAAAACATTCAGTACTTC. Amino acids: CATSSVRDRVFFAKNIQYF.

Many counts were recorded for this clonotype. The V and J genes are TRBV4-1 and TRBJ1-2; no clear D gene. Germline assignment: CDR1 MGHRA and CDR2 YSYEKL. The CDR3 consists of 15 residues. The V and J ends lost 5 bases and 3 bases respectively, with 16 bases between them. The CDR3 protein is CASSYLGRSDYGYTF. The CDR3 nucleotides read TGCGCCAGCAGCTACCTTGGGAGGTCGGACTATGGCTACACCTTC.

This clonotype was detected many times. The chain has TRBV5-1 and TRBJ2-2, with no clear D. Germline-derived CDR1 and CDR2 are SGHRS and YFSETQ. V shed 3 bases and J shed 3 bases, with 12 bases lying between them. The CDR3 extends over 15 amino acids. The CDR3 sequence is CASSSAGRDTGELFF. The CDR3 DNA sequence: TGCGCCAGCAGCTCCGCCGGCCGGGACACCGGGGAGCTGTTTTTT.

This clonotype was seen a few times. V usage is TRBV7-2 and J usage is TRBJ1-2; no definite D call. Germline V gene sequence: CDR1 SGHTA, CDR2 FQGNSA. With 4 bases removed from V and 4 bases from J, the gap between germline ends came to 7 bases. The CDR3 covers 12 residues. The CDR3: CASSSRSYGYTF. In nucleotides, the CDR3 is TGTGCCAGCAGCTCCAGGTCCTATGGCTACACCTTC.

This clonotype has ten or more counts. V usage is TRBV12-3 or TRBV12-4 and J usage is TRBJ2-1; D is possibly TRBD2 (7 bases). The V end was cut by 6 bases, the J end by 0 bases, with 18 bases between. The CDR3 is made up of 17 amino acids. CDR3 DNA sequence: TGTGCCAGCAGGTCTGTGGGGGGGCACAGCTCCTACAATGAGCAGTTCTTC. Its translation: CASRSVGGHSSYNEQFF.

The chain links TRBV4-3 to TRBJ2-3; TRBD1 or TRBD2 may be the D gene (6 bases each). Between the trimmed V and J ends, which lost 8 bases and 6 bases, there was a span of 18 bases. Germline lookup yields CDR1 LGHNA and CDR2 YSLEER. The length of the CDR3 is 14 residues. The CDR3 nucleotides read TGCGCCAGCCAAGGGACGGGGGCTGGGGATACGCAGTATTTT. Encoded protein: CASQGTGAGDTQYF.

The table lists this clonotype with many counts. Written as DNA, the CDR3 is TGTGCCAGCTCACCACTTGCAGGGGGTGATACGCAGTATTTT. It specifies CASSPLAGGDTQYF. The genes are TRBV18 and TRBJ2-3, with TRBD1 identical over 7 bases. Germline loops: CDR1 KGHSH, CDR2 LQKENI. With V trimmed by 1 base and J by 6 bases, 4 bases remained unmatched. CDR3 size: 14 residues.

This clonotype was observed at least ten times. CDR3 DNA sequence: TGCAGCGGAGCCGAGGATACGCAGTATTTT. The encoded protein is CSGAEDTQYF. The chain carries TRBV29-1 and TRBJ2-3, with unresolved D. The CDR3 spans 10 residues. Trimming cost V 7 bases and J 6 bases, with 8 bases left between them. CDR1 is SQVTM and CDR2 is ANQGSEA in the germline V gene.

This clonotype was observed at least ten times. V gene TRBV5-6 combines with J gene TRBJ1-5, with D tentatively TRBD1 (6 bases). V was clipped by 1 base and J by 2 bases, with 13 bases between them. The CDR3 length is 16 residues. Germline CDR1 is SGHDT and CDR2 is YYEEEE. DNA for the CDR3: TGTGCCAGCAGCTTGCGGGGGACAAATCGCAATCAGCCCCAGCATTTT. This encodes CASSLRGTNRNQPQHF.

This clonotype came up many times. The chain combines TRBV2 with TRBJ2-1, with 8 bases matching TRBD1. The junction had 7 bases not matched to a gene; V was cut back by 5 bases and J by 4 bases. Germline lookup yields CDR1 SNHLY and CDR2 FYNNEI. The CDR3 has 15 amino acids. The CDR3 bases are TGTGCCAGCAGTCAGACAGGGGCCGGATACAATGAGCAGTTCTTC. Its translation is CASSQTGAGYNEQFF.

In its sample, this clonotype was seen many times. The genes are TRBV7-2 and TRBJ2-1; TRBD2 is a possible D gene (7 bases). Germline loops: CDR1 SGHTA, CDR2 FQGNSA. The CDR3 contains 16 residues. The V end lost 1 base, the J end lost 2 bases, and 12 bases lay between the germline ends. The CDR3 protein is CASSLGGGAAYNEQFF. The DNA for the CDR3 is TGTGCCAGCAGCTTAGGGGGGGGGGCAGCCTACAATGAGCAGTTCTTC.

This clonotype was recorded at least ten times. The chain recombines TRBV5-5 with TRBJ1-2; tentatively, D is TRBD1 (5 bases). Germline V gives CDR1 SGHKS, CDR2 YYEKEE (reference sequence). The CDR3 spans 14 residues. Trimming took off 3 bases at V and 6 bases at J, with 15 bases between the two ends. The CDR3 coding sequence is TGTGCCAGCAGCTGGGACCCAGGGTGGAATGGCTACACCTTC. This codes for CASSWDPGWNGYTF.

This clonotype was seen only a few times. The chain links TRBV30 to TRBJ1-1; the D is unclear. The CDR3 runs 16 residues. V was shortened by 0 bases and J by 0 bases, with 14 bases between the two germline ends. CDR1 is GTSNPN and CDR2 is SVGIG in the germline V gene (reference sequence). The CDR3 reads CAWSVGSDFMNTEAFF. The CDR3 DNA sequence: TGTGCCTGGAGTGTAGGTTCGGACTTCATGAACACTGAAGCTTTCTTT.

This clonotype was seen at least ten times. The chain links TRBV5-1 to TRBJ1-2; tentative D call: TRBD1 (6 bases). With 2 bases removed from V and 2 bases from J, the gap between germline ends came to 13 bases. The germline gives CDR1 SGHRS, CDR2 YFSETQ. This CDR3 is 15 amino acids long. CDR3 nucleotides: TGCGCCAGCAGCTTTTCTCTACAGGGCAACTATGGCTACACCTTC. Translated, it gives CASSFSLQGNYGYTF.